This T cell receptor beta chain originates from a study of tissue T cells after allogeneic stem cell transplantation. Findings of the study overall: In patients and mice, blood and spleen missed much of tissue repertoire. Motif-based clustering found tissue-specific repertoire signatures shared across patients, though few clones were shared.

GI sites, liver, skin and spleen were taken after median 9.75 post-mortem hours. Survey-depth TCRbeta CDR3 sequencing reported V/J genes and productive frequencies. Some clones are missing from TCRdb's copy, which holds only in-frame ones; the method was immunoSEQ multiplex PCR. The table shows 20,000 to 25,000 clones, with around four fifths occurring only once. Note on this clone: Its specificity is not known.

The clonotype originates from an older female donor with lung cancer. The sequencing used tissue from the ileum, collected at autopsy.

The CDR3 nucleotides are TGTGCCAGCAGCAAAGTGAACACTGAAGCTTTCTTT. Amino acids: CASSKVNTEAFF. The chain is built from TRBV27 and TRBJ1-1; D is uncertain. Germline assignment: CDR1 MNHEY and CDR2 SMNVEV (reference sequence). This CDR3 contains 12 residues. The V gene lost 6 bases and the J gene lost 0 bases, with 5 bases spanning the gap.